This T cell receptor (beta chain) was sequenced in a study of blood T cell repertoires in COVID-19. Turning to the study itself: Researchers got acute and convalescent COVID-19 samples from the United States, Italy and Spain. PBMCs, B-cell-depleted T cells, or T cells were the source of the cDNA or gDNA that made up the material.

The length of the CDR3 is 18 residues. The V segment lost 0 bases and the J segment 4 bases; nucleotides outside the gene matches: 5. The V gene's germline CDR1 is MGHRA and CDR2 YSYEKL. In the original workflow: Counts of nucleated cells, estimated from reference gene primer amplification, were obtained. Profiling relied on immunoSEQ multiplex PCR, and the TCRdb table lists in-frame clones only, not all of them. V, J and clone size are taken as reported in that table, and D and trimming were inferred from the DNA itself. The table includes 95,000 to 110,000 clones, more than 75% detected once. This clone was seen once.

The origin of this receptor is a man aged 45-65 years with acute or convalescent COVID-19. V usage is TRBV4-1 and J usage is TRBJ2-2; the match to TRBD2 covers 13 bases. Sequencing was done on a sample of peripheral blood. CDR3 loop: CASSQELAGGPGTGELFF. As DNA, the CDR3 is TGCGCCAGCAGCCAAGAACTAGCGGGAGGGCCCGGCACCGGGGAGCTGTTTTTT.